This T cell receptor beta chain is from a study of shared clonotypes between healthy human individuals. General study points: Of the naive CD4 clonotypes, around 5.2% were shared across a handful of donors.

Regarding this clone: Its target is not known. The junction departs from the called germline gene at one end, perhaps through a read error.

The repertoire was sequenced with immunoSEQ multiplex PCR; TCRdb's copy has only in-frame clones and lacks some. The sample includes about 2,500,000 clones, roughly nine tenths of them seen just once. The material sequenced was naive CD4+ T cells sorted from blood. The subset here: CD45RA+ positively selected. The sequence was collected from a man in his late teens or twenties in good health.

In DNA, the CDR3 is TGTGCCATCGGTGAGGGAGAGACCCAGTACTTC. It yields the protein CAIGEGETQYF. V gene TRBV10-3 combines with J gene TRBJ2-5; the D gene is possibly TRBD2 (5 bases). This CDR3 is 11 amino acids long. Germline V gene data show CDR1 as ENHRY and CDR2 as SYGVKD.